The next 9 T cell receptor beta chains were all read from a single sample in a study of shared clonotypes between healthy human individuals. Method: immunoSEQ multiplex PCR; TCRdb's copy keeps in-frame clones and lacks some. The repertoire holds 2 million to 2.5 million clones, approximately 93% seen once, with 0.39% in the top ten. Specimen: naive CD4+ T cells from PBMCs. Subset: CD45RA+ positively selected. These receptors were obtained from a man younger than 30 in good health. Some clones in this sample may be carry-over from other donors' samples.

The chain carries TRBV7-2 and TRBJ2-5; D uncertain. This CDR3 is 13 amino acids long. Per the germline V gene, CDR1 is SGHTA and CDR2 is FQGNSA. With 6 bases removed from V and 5 bases from J, the gap between germline ends came to 13 bases. CDR3 residues: CASSPGSEETQYF. CDR3 in DNA: TGTGCCAGCAGTCCCGGGTCGGAGGAGACCCAGTACTTC. The full variable domain, its missing parts supplied by reference TRBV7-2 and TRBJ2-5, is GAGVSQSPSNKVTEKGKDVELRCDPISGHTALYWYRQSLGQGLEFLIYFQGNSAPDKSGLPSDRFSAERTGGSVSTLTIQRTQQEDSAVYLCASSPGSEETQYFGPGTRLLVL.

The sample holds one count of this clone. In DNA, the CDR3 is TGTGCCAGCAGCTTAGATCCCAGCTATGGCTACACCTTC. It translates to CASSLDPSYGYTF. J is TRBJ1-2 and V is TRBV7-2; D unclear. The germline V gene encodes CDR1 SGHTA and CDR2 FQGNSA. The V end lost 1 base, the J end lost 4 bases, and 7 bases lay between the germline ends. The CDR3 extends over 13 amino acids.

On this clone: At the DNA level, this CDR3 is encoded by other sequences in the same sample as well. The chain couples TRBV7-2 to TRBJ2-7, with D hard to call. The CDR3 covers 14 residues. Germline V gives CDR1 SGHTA, CDR2 FQGNSA. Trimming took 1 base from V and 1 from J, leaving 8 bases between them. This CDR3 reads CASSLGPVSYEQYF. The CDR3 DNA is TGTGCCAGCAGCTTAGGTCCAGTTTCCTACGAGCAGTACTTC. Based on the CDR3 plus reference TRBV7-2 and TRBJ2-7, the full variable domain is GAGVSQSPSNKVTEKGKDVELRCDPISGHTALYWYRQSLGQGLEFLIYFQGNSAPDKSGLPSDRFSAERTGGSVSTLTIQRTQQEDSAVYLCASSLGPVSYEQYFGPGTRLTVT.

About this clone: Other DNA sequences in this sample translate to the same CDR3. This chain connects TRBV28 to TRBJ2-7; the D gene is possibly TRBD1 (5 bases). This CDR3 region has 13 residues. V was pared by 6 bases and J by 3 bases, with 12 bases between. Germline CDR1 reads MDHEN; CDR2 reads SYDVKM. CDR3 sequence: CASSPTGNYEQYF. CDR3 nucleotides: TGTGCCAGCAGCCCAACAGGAAACTACGAGCAGTACTTC.

V usage is TRBV15 and J usage is TRBJ2-3, with D perhaps TRBD2 (6 bases). Germline V gene data show CDR1 as LNHNV and CDR2 as YYDKDF (reference sequence). The CDR3 length is 16 residues. The V end was cut by 0 bases, the J end by 1 base, with 11 bases between. CDR3 DNA: TGTGCCACCAGCAGAGATGGGGCTAGCGGCACAGATACGCAGTATTTT. Its translation is CATSRDGASGTDTQYF.

The V gene is TRBV21-1, the J gene TRBJ2-7; the listed D gene, TRBD2, was not tested against the DNA. TRBV21-1 has pseudogene status. This CDR3 has 15 residues. The CDR3 nucleotides read TGTGCCAGCAGCAAAGGCTGGGACTATCCCTACGAGCAGTACTTC. Translating it yields CASSKGWDYPYEQYF.

In DNA form, the CDR3 reads TGTGCCAGCAGCGTAGCGTTTGGACTAGCGGGAGTAGGGAATGAGCAGTTCTTC. It yields the protein CASSVAFGLAGVGNEQFF. This chain joins TRBV9 and TRBJ2-1; 13 bases match TRBD2. Germline V gene lookup returns CDR1 SGDLS and CDR2 YYNGEE. V was pared by 0 bases and J by 7 bases, with 10 bases of the junction left unmatched. The CDR3 extends over 18 amino acids. The full variable domain, in which reference TRBV9 and TRBJ2-1 provide the parts outside the CDR3, is DSGVTQTPKHLITATGQRVTLRCSPRSGDLSVYWYQQSLDQGLQFLIQYYNGEERAKGNILERFSAQQFPDLHSELNLSSLELGDSALYFCASSVAFGLAGVGNEQFFGPGTRLTVL.

A few counts support this clone. The V gene is TRBV30, the J gene TRBJ1-2, with D hard to call. The CDR3 runs to 13 residues. Trimming removed 2 bases from V and 6 bases from J, with 13 bases in between. Germline CDR1 is GTSNPN and CDR2 is SVGIG (reference sequence). CDR3 nucleotides: TGTGCCTGGAGTCCCCTAGCCCCCAATGGCTACACCTTC. Translation gives CAWSPLAPNGYTF.

The chain carries TRBV4-1 and TRBJ2-2; D is unresolved. The CDR3 length is 14 residues. V shed 0 bases and J shed 6 bases, with 8 bases lying between them. CDR1 MGHRA and CDR2 YSYEKL come from the germline V gene. The CDR3 sequence: CASSQEWVAGELFF. CDR3 DNA sequence: TGCGCCAGCAGCCAAGAGTGGGTCGCCGGGGAGCTGTTTTTT.